These 5 T cell receptor beta chains came from one sample sequenced in a study of monozygotic twins with inflammatory bowel disease (dated by TCRdb to between 2019 and 2020). The library relied on 5' RACE. These reads were obtained on an Illumina HiSeq 2500. Reads reprocessed by TCRdb are summarized as one entry per CDR3 protein sequence, and DNA is absent. The sample table on file contains approximately 160,000 distinct CDR3 sequences. The ten largest clones represent roughly 7.4% of the sample. The sequencing input was blood. The source of these receptors is a human donor with ulcerative colitis or Crohn's disease, or a healthy co-twin of an affected twin (not recorded which).

The gene calls are TRBV5-1 and TRBJ1-5; TCRdb's D call, TRBD1, is unchecked because there is no DNA. The CDR3 has 15 residues. The germline V gene encodes CDR1 SGHRS and CDR2 YFSETQ. The CDR3 spells CASSLAPGRGEPQHF.

J is TRBJ1-1 and V is TRBV7-9; the TRBD1 assignment by TCRdb is unverifiable without DNA. Germline-derived CDR1 and CDR2 are SEHNR and FQNEAQ (reference sequence). The length of the CDR3 is 15 residues. This chain's CDR3 is CASSSRGGRNTEAFF.

The chain couples TRBV15 to TRBJ2-7. Germline CDR1 LNHNV, CDR2 YYDKDF (reference sequence). The CDR3 spans 15 residues. The CDR3 protein is CATSQSGQVSYEQYF.

The rearrangement joins TRBV6-4 to TRBJ2-3; TCRdb calls TRBD2, which cannot be checked without DNA. The CDR3 has 15 amino acids. The germline CDR1 and CDR2 sequences are MRHNA and SNTAGT. CDR3 protein: CASSKLAGGTDTQYF.

The chain has TRBV12-3 or TRBV12-4 and TRBJ2-3; TCRdb reports TRBD1, a call that lacks DNA to check it against. This CDR3 is built from 16 residues. The CDR3 loop reads CASKPSAGGGEDTQYF.